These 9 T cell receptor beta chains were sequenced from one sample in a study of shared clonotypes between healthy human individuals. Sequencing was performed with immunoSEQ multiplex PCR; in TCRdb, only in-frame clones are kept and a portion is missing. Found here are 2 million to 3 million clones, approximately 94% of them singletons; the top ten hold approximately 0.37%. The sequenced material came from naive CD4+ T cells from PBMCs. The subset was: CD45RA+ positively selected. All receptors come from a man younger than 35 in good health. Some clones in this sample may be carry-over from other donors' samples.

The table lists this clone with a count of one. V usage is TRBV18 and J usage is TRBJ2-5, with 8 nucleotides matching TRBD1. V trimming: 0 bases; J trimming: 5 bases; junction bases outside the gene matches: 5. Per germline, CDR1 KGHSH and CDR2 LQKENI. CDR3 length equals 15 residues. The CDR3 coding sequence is TGTGCCAGCTCACCACCGGGGGGACAGGCGGAGACCCAGTACTTC. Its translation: CASSPPGGQAETQYF. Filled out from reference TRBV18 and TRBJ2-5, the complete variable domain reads NAGVMQNPRHLVRRRGQEARLRCSPMKGHSHVYWYRQLPEEGLKFMVYLQKENIIDESGMPKERFSAEFPKEGPSILRIQQVVRGDSAAYFCASSPPGGQAETQYFGPGTRLLVL.

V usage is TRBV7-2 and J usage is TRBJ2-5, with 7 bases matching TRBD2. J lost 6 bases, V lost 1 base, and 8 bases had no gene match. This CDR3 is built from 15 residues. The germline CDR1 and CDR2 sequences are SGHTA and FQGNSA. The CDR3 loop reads CASSLGGGSGKTQYF. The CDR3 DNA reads TGTGCCAGCAGCTTAGGGGGAGGGTCCGGGAAGACCCAGTACTTC.

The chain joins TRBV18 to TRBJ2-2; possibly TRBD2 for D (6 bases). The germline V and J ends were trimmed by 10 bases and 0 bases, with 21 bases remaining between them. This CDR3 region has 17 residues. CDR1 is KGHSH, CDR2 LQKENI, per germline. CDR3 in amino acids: CATPSRGSGSNTGELFF. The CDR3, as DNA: TGTGCCACCCCCTCCCGGGGGAGCGGATCGAACACCGGGGAGCTGTTTTTT.

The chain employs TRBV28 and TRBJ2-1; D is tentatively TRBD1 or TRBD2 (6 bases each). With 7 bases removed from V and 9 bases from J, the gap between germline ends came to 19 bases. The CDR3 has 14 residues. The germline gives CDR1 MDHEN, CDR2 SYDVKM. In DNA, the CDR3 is TGTGCCAGCATGGGGGGCGGGACCCAGCCTGAGCAGTTCTTC. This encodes CASMGGGTQPEQFF.

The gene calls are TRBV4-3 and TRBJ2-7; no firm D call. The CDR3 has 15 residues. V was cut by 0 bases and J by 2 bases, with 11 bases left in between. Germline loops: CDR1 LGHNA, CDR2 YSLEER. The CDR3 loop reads CASSQDLLRPYEQYF. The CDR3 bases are TGCGCCAGCAGCCAAGATTTGCTCCGACCCTACGAGCAGTACTTC.

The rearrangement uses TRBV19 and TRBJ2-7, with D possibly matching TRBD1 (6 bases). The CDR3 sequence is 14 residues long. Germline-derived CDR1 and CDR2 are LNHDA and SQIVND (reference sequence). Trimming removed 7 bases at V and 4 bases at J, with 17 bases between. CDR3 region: CASNPRGRGYEQYF. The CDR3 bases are TGTGCCAGTAACCCTCGGGGCAGGGGATACGAGCAGTACTTC.

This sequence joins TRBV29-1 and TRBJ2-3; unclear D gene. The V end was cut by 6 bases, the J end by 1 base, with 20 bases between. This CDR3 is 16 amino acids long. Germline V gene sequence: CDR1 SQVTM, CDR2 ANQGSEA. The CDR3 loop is CSVLTVRRSGTDTQYF. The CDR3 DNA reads TGCAGCGTACTCACCGTTAGACGGAGCGGCACAGATACGCAGTATTTT.

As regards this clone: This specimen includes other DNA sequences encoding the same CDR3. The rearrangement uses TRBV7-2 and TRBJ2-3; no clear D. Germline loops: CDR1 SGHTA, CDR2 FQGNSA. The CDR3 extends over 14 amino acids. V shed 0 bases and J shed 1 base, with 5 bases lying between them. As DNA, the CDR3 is TGTGCCAGCAGCTTAGCGAGCGGCACAGATACGCAGTATTTT. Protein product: CASSLASGTDTQYF. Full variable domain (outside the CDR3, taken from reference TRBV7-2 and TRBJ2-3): GAGVSQSPSNKVTEKGKDVELRCDPISGHTALYWYRQSLGQGLEFLIYFQGNSAPDKSGLPSDRFSAERTGGSVSTLTIQRTQQEDSAVYLCASSLASGTDTQYFGPGTRLTVL.

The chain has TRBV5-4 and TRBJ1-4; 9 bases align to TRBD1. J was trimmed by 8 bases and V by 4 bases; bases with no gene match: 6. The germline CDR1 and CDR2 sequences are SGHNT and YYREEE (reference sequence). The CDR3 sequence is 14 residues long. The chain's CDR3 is CASSLQGAREKLFF. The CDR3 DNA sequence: TGTGCCAGCAGCCTACAGGGGGCGCGGGAAAAACTGTTTTTT.